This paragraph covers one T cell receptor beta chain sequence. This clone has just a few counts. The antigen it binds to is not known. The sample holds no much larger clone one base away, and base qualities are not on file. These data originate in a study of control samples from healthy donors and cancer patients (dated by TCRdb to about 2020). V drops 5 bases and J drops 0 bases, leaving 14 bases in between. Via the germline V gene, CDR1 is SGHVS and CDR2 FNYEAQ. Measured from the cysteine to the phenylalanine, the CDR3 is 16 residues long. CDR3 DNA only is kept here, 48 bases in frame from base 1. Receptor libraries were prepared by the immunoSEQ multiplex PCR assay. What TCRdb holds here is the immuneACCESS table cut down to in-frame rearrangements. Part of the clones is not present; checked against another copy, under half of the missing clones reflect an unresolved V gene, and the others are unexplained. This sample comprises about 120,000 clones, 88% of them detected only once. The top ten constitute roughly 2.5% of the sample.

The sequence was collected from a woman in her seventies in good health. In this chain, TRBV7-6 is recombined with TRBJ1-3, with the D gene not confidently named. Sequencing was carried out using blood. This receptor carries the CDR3 CASSPGPGYSGNTIYF. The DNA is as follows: TGTGCCAGCAGCCCGGGTCCCGGTTACTCTGGAAACACCATATATTTT.